This T cell receptor (beta chain) came from a study of blood T cell repertoires in COVID-19. Turning to the study itself: Whether acute or convalescent, the COVID-19 samples came from the United States, Italy and Spain. In each case, the material was cDNA or gDNA derived from T cells, B-cell-depleted T cells, or PBMCs.

Original processing notes: The authors estimated nucleated cell counts from reference gene primer amplification. Produced via immunoSEQ multiplex PCR; TCRdb's table is partial and in-frame only. Clone size and V and J calls were adopted from that table, with D and trimming inferred from the DNA. The sample contains about half a million clones, over 75% of which appear only once. Germline lookup yields CDR1 SGHVS and CDR2 FNYEAQ. This CDR3 comprises 16 residues. The trim removed 5 bases at V and 4 bases at J, leaving 12 bases unmatched. The origin of this receptor is a human donor in a cohort sampled during active COVID-19. The gene calls are TRBV7-6 and TRBJ2-5, with 8 bases fitting TRBD2. Source material: peripheral blood. The CDR3 region is CASSLETLLAGETQYF. The CDR3 DNA follows: TGTGCCAGCAGCCTAGAGACTCTTCTAGCGGGAGAGACCCAGTACTTC. Looking up the rest from reference TRBV7-6 and TRBJ2-5 gives the full variable domain: GAGVSQSPRYKVTKRGQDVALRCDPISGHVSLYWYRQALGQGPEFLTYFNYEAQQDKSGLPNDRFSAERPEGSISTLTIQRTEQRDSAMYRCASSLETLLAGETQYFGPGTRLLVL.